These 24 T cell receptor beta chains share one sample of origin, sequenced in a study of T-cell reconstitution after alpha-beta-depleted transplantation in children. Unique molecular identifiers were used in preparing the TCRbeta library. TCRdb re-called the PCR reads through MiXCR, storing one row per CDR3 protein. The sample lists a few hundred thousand distinct CDR3 sequences, around 25% occurring once. Sample: PBMCs, mostly from graft donor cells, taken 180 days after TCRalphabeta/CD19-depleted stem cell transplant. Source of these receptors: a male patient between 5 and 17 years old who had a stem cell transplant for acute lymphoblastic leukemia, so the T cells may come from the graft donor.

The chain employs TRBV5-1 and TRBJ2-7; 12 bases are a match to TRBD2. This CDR3 comprises 15 residues. Germline V CDR1 and CDR2: SGHRS, YFSETQ. With V trimmed by 0 bases and J by 6 bases, 4 bases remained unmatched. The CDR3 bases are TGCGCCAGCAGCTTGGCCCCGGGACTAGCGGGCGAGCAGTACTTC. Amino acid sequence: CASSLAPGLAGEQYF.

This clonotype was seen at least ten times. J is TRBJ2-7 and V is TRBV7-2; no reliable D call. The germline V gene encodes CDR1 SGHTA and CDR2 FQGNSA. With 3 bases removed from V and 6 bases from J, the gap between germline ends came to 6 bases. This CDR3 has 11 residues. CDR3 region: CASSFNAEQYF. CDR3 DNA sequence: TGTGCCAGCAGCTTCAATGCCGAGCAGTACTTC. The complete variable domain, with remaining parts taken from reference TRBV7-2 and TRBJ2-7, reads GAGVSQSPSNKVTEKGKDVELRCDPISGHTALYWYRQSLGQGLEFLIYFQGNSAPDKSGLPSDRFSAERTGGSVSTLTIQRTQQEDSAVYLCASSFNAEQYFGPGTRLTVT.

As DNA, the CDR3 is TGCAGTGCTAGAGATCTCGGACTAGCGGGAGTCCAATCCTACAATGAGCAGTTCTTC. Translation gives CSARDLGLAGVQSYNEQFF. The chain employs TRBV20-1 and TRBJ2-1; 13 bases fit TRBD2. Losses at the gene ends were 0 bases for V and 1 base for J; bases not matched to a gene: 9. This CDR3 spans 19 amino acids. Germline assignment: CDR1 DFQATT and CDR2 SNEGSKA (reference sequence).

This clonotype turned up a few times. The chain combines TRBV10-3 with TRBJ2-2; 10 nucleotides match TRBD2. CDR3 length: 16 amino acids. Germline V gene sequence: CDR1 ENHRY, CDR2 SYGVKD. Trimming removed 2 bases from V and 9 bases from J; junction bases left unmatched: 9. CDR3 in amino acids: CAISEGLAAPDRELFF. CDR3 bases: TGTGCCATCAGTGAGGGACTAGCGGCGCCCGACCGGGAGCTGTTTTTT.

This clonotype was counted only a few times. This chain connects TRBV20-1 to TRBJ2-4; D call uncertain. V lost 5 bases, J lost 2 bases, and 13 bases lay in between. Germline V gene data show CDR1 as DFQATT and CDR2 as SNEGSKA (reference sequence). The CDR3 has 14 residues. The CDR3 reads CSASTVATKNIQYF. CDR3 sequence (DNA): TGCAGTGCTTCTACAGTCGCAACCAAAAACATTCAGTACTTC.

The sample holds a few counts of this clonotype. The chain joins TRBV29-1 to TRBJ2-3; 8 bases fit TRBD2. The junction had 20 bases not matched to a gene; V was cut back by 6 bases and J by 6 bases. The germline gives CDR1 SQVTM, CDR2 ANQGSEA. The CDR3 spans 17 residues. CDR3 in DNA: TGCAGCGTCGATTCGTCCTTTTCAGCGGGAGCTAGCGATACGCAGTATTTT. Its translation: CSVDSSFSAGASDTQYF.

This clonotype was detected only a few times. The V call is TRBV12-3 or TRBV12-4, the J call TRBJ1-4, with TRBD1 matching 7 bases. V was pared by 5 bases and J by 7 bases, with 10 bases of the junction left unmatched. The CDR3 spans 15 residues. CDR3 coding DNA: TGTGCCAGCAGTATTTACAGGGGCCCTAGTGAAAAACTGTTTTTT. Translation: CASSIYRGPSEKLFF.

This chain links TRBV7-2 with TRBJ2-1; 10 nucleotides line up with TRBD1. Losses at the gene ends were 2 bases for V and 9 bases for J; bases not matched to a gene: 7. Germline V gives CDR1 SGHTA, CDR2 FQGNSA. CDR3 length: 15 amino acids. CDR3: CASSLIAGTGAEQFF. For the CDR3, the DNA is TGTGCCAGCAGCTTAATTGCTGGGACAGGGGCTGAGCAGTTCTTC.

This clonotype has a handful of counts. The gene calls are TRBV25-1 and TRBJ1-5, with 8 bases lining up with TRBD1. Unmatched junction bases numbered 10, after V lost 5 bases and J lost 1 base. The CDR3 length is 17 residues. Germline loops: CDR1 MGHDK, CDR2 SYGVNS. The CDR3: CASSPGGGATSNQPQHF. CDR3 nucleotides: TGTGCCAGCAGTCCAGGGGGCGGGGCCACAAGCAATCAGCCCCAGCATTTT.

In this sample, this clonotype turned up a few times. The rearrangement uses TRBV20-1 and TRBJ1-6; D is perhaps TRBD1 (6 bases). The CDR3 covers 16 residues. Trimming took off 6 bases at V and 6 bases at J, with 21 bases between the two ends. Germline V gives CDR1 DFQATT, CDR2 SNEGSKA (reference sequence). CDR3 residues: CSAPYLMGGANSPLHF. The CDR3 DNA sequence: TGCAGTGCGCCTTACCTGATGGGGGGGGCTAATTCACCCCTCCACTTT.

This clonotype turned up a few times. The CDR3 nucleotides are TGCGCCAGCAGCTTGAGGGGGAGCCCCTCCTACAATGAGCAGTTCTTC. Its translation is CASSLRGSPSYNEQFF. The chain recombines TRBV5-1 with TRBJ2-1; possibly TRBD1 for D (6 bases). The germline V gene encodes CDR1 SGHRS and CDR2 YFSETQ. This CDR3 is built from 16 residues. The V gene lost 1 base and the J gene lost 0 bases, with 11 bases spanning the gap. The variable domain in full, completed from reference TRBV5-1 and TRBJ2-1, reads KAGVTQTPRYLIKTRGQQVTLSCSPISGHRSVSWYQQTPGQGLQFLFEYFSETQRNKGNFPGRFSGRQFSNSRSEMNVSTLELGDSALYLCASSLRGSPSYNEQFFGPGTRLTVL.

This clonotype was counted only a few times. The chain carries TRBV27 and TRBJ2-7, with D perhaps TRBD2 (5 bases). CDR1 and CDR2 from the germline V gene are MNHEY and SMNVEV (reference sequence). Trimming left V 5 bases short and J 3 bases short, with 11 bases between. This CDR3 region has 13 residues. CDR3 sequence reads: CASSPDWHYEQYF. The DNA for the CDR3 is TGTGCCAGCAGTCCGGACTGGCACTACGAGCAGTACTTC.

This clonotype was counted a few times. The J gene is TRBJ2-2, the V gene TRBV5-6; the match to TRBD2 covers 11 bases. Per the germline V gene, CDR1 is SGHDT and CDR2 is YYEEEE. This CDR3 comprises 17 residues. V was clipped by 7 bases and J by 3 bases; unmatched bases: 11. The CDR3 protein is CASRVAGGLPDTGELFF. CDR3 DNA: TGTGCCAGCCGGGTAGCGGGAGGGCTTCCGGACACCGGGGAGCTGTTTTTT.

This clonotype has just a few counts. The chain couples TRBV12-3 or TRBV12-4 to TRBJ2-3; D call uncertain. V dropped 7 bases and J dropped 1 base, with 12 bases sitting between them. CDR3 size: 14 residues. CDR3 loop: CASTPRAGTDTQYF. Written as DNA, the CDR3 is TGTGCCAGCACCCCAAGGGCCGGCACAGATACGCAGTATTTT.

V and J are TRBV6-1 and TRBJ1-4; D is perhaps TRBD1 (6 bases). Trimming pared 5 bases from V and 3 bases from J, leaving 16 bases between. The germline gives CDR1 MNHNS, CDR2 SASEGT. The length of the CDR3 is 16 residues. CDR3 DNA: TGTGCCAGCAGTCGGACAGCGGATTTCGCTAATGAAAAACTGTTTTTT. This codes for CASSRTADFANEKLFF.

The V gene is TRBV5-1, the J gene TRBJ1-1, with D tentatively TRBD1 (5 bases). Trimming cost V 4 bases and J 4 bases, with 14 bases left between them. The germline V gene encodes CDR1 SGHRS and CDR2 YFSETQ. The CDR3 runs to 14 residues. CDR3 bases: TGCGCCAGCAGCCCGGGGGGGTGGGGCACTGAAGCTTTCTTT. Translation: CASSPGGWGTEAFF.

This chain uses TRBV11-1 with TRBJ2-1, with 9 positions matching TRBD2. Losses at the gene ends were 3 bases for V and 10 bases for J; bases not matched to a gene: 4. Looked up from germline, CDR1 is SGHAT and CDR2 is FQDESV (reference sequence). The CDR3 covers 13 residues. The CDR3 DNA is TGTGCCAGCAGCTTTAGCGGGAGTAAGGAGCAGTTCTTC. Its protein is CASSFSGSKEQFF. The full variable domain, its missing parts supplied by reference TRBV11-1 and TRBJ2-1, is EAEVAQSPRYKITEKSQAVAFWCDPISGHATLYWYRQILGQGPELLVQFQDESVVDDSQLPKDRFSAERLKGVDSTLKIQPAELGDSAMYLCASSFSGSKEQFFGPGTRLTVL.

The chain has TRBV5-5 and TRBJ2-1; D not resolved. This CDR3 comprises 15 residues. Germline CDR1 and CDR2: SGHKS and YYEKEE (reference sequence). Trimming removed 4 bases from V and 3 bases from J, with 14 bases in between. The CDR3 region is CASSPQPGNYNEQFF. The CDR3 DNA reads TGTGCCAGCAGCCCGCAGCCGGGCAACTACAATGAGCAGTTCTTC.

The chain uses TRBV4-1 and TRBJ2-1, with 13 bases identical to TRBD2. The CDR3 has 16 amino acids. V was pared by 3 bases and J by 7 bases, with 6 bases of the junction left unmatched. Per germline, CDR1 MGHRA and CDR2 YSYEKL. The CDR3, as DNA: TGCGCCAGCAGCCAGGGAAGGACTAGCGGGAGTAATGAGCAGTTCTTC. Amino acid sequence: CASSQGRTSGSNEQFF.

This clonotype showed up just a few times. The chain uses TRBV14 and TRBJ2-3; unclear D gene. The V gene lost 7 bases and the J gene lost 4 bases, with 9 bases spanning the gap. CDR1 is SGHDN, CDR2 FVKESK, per germline. This CDR3 has 12 residues. The CDR3 DNA reads as TGTGCCAGCACTGGGCTTTCAGATACGCAGTATTTT. Translated, it gives CASTGLSDTQYF.

In this sample, this clonotype turned up a few times. Written as DNA, the CDR3 is TGCGCCAGCAGTGAAGGGTCCTACGAGCAGTACTTC. This sequence encodes CASSEGSYEQYF. J is TRBJ2-7 and V is TRBV10-1; D not resolved. V lost 3 bases, J lost 1 base, and 4 bases lay in between. This CDR3 comprises 12 residues. The germline CDR1 and CDR2 sequences are WNHNN and SYGVQD (reference sequence).

The genes are TRBV2 and TRBJ2-7; D gene ambiguous. CDR3 length: 12 residues. V was clipped by 4 bases and J by 2 bases, with 6 bases between them. The germline gives CDR1 SNHLY, CDR2 FYNNEI. The CDR3 reads CASSGVTYEQYF. CDR3 coding DNA: TGTGCCAGCAGTGGGGTTACCTACGAGCAGTACTTC.

This clonotype was detected only a few times. The chain joins TRBV20-1 to TRBJ2-1, with a weak D call TRBD2 (5 bases). In germline, CDR1 is DFQATT, CDR2 SNEGSKA (reference sequence). CDR3 length: 14 amino acids. With 6 bases removed from V and 0 bases from J, the gap between germline ends came to 12 bases. The CDR3 reads CSASGLSSYNEQFF. The CDR3 nucleotides are TGCAGTGCCAGCGGACTTAGCTCCTACAATGAGCAGTTCTTC.

The V call is TRBV5-6, the J call TRBJ2-7, with TRBD1 matching over 8 bases. CDR3 length equals 15 residues. The V gene's germline CDR1 is SGHDT and CDR2 YYEEEE. J gave up 2 bases and V 3 bases, and 7 bases lay outside the gene matches. The CDR3 bases are TGTGCCAGCAGCTGGACTTGGGACAGGCCCTACGAGCAGTACTTC. Protein: CASSWTWDRPYEQYF.